Sequencing of this T cell receptor (beta chain) was carried out in a study of radiotherapy plus CTLA-4 blockade in lung cancer. Study-level points and caveats: The best prediction of response reportedly came from early blood T cell clone dynamics, with interferon-beta. Blood saw expansion of tumor-derived TCR clones after radiotherapy plus ipilimumab.

Here immunoSEQ multiplex PCR was the method, and the copy in TCRdb shows in-frame clones only, minus some. The sample carries nearly 110,000 clones, approximately 87% recorded once. A word on this clone: What it recognizes is unknown.

V shed 0 bases, J shed 6 bases, and the junction held 5 bases outside the gene matches. CDR3 size: 16 residues. Per the germline V gene, CDR1 is SGHVS and CDR2 is FNYEAQ. This specimen consisted of peripheral blood, obtained from a patient treated with radiotherapy plus ipilimumab. J is TRBJ2-2 and V is TRBV7-6; 9 bases fit TRBD1. This receptor was identified in a human donor with non-small cell lung cancer that progressed on radiotherapy plus ipilimumab. Some clones in this sample may be carry-over from other donors' samples. The chain's CDR3 is CASSLAGTGPAGELFF. The DNA for the CDR3 is TGTGCCAGCAGCTTAGCGGGGACAGGGCCGGCCGGGGAGCTGTTTTTT.